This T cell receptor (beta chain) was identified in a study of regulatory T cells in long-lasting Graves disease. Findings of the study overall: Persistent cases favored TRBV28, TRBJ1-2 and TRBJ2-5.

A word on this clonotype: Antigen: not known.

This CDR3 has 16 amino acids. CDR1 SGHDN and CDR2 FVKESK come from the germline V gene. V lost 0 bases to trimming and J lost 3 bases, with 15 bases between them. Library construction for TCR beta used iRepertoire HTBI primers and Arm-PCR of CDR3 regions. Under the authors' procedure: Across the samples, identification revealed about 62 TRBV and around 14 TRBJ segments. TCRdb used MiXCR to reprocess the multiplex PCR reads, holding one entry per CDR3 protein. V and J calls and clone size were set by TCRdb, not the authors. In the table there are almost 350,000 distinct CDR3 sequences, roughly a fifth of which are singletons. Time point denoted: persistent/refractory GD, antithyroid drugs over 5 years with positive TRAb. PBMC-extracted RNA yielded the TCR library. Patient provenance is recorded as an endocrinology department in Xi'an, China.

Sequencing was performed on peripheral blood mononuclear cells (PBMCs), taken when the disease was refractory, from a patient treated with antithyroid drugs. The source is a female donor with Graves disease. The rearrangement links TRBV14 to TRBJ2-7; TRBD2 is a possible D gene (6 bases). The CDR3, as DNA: TGTGCCAGCAGCCAAGAGGTCGGAGGGCGGTACTACGAGCAGTACTTC. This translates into CASSQEVGGRYYEQYF.